Below, 22 T cell receptor beta chains from the same sample are listed, as sequenced in a study of T cell responses to AZD1222 COVID-19 vaccine. The data were produced by immunoSEQ multiplex PCR, yet TCRdb's version contains in-frame clones alone and is incomplete. This table has hundreds of thousands of clones, 90% to 95% appearing once. The source material was peripheral blood, sampled on day 0 of MenACWY control vaccination. These receptors were taken from an adult in good health.

The chain has TRBV5-6 and TRBJ1-1; 11 positions agree with TRBD1. The CDR3 has 13 residues. J lost 10 bases, V lost 1 base, and 3 bases had no gene match. Germline V gene data show CDR1 as SGHDT and CDR2 as YYEEEE. The CDR3 spells CASSLRTGGLAFF. The CDR3 region has the DNA TGTGCCAGCAGCTTGAGGACAGGGGGCCTAGCTTTCTTT.

The chain links TRBV19 to TRBJ2-3, with 10 bases matching TRBD2. V trimming: 6 bases; J trimming: 4 bases; junction bases outside the gene matches: 7. This CDR3 is built from 15 residues. Germline V CDR1 and CDR2: LNHDA, SQIVND (reference sequence). Here the CDR3 DNA reads TGTGCCAGTAGAAAGCGGGGGGGCCGTGCAGATACGCAGTATTTT. It yields the protein CASRKRGGRADTQYF.

The chain is built from TRBV7-9 and TRBJ2-7; D is perhaps TRBD1 (6 bases). The CDR3 runs to 14 residues. Germline V gene lookup returns CDR1 SEHNR and CDR2 FQNEAQ (reference sequence). V was pared by 5 bases and J by 2 bases, with 13 bases between. This CDR3 is CASSARQDTYEQYF. CDR3 bases: TGTGCCAGCAGCGCCAGACAGGACACCTACGAGCAGTACTTC.

The rearrangement links TRBV6-5 to TRBJ1-2; D gene ambiguous. Trimming pared 6 bases from V and 2 bases from J, leaving 13 bases between. The germline V gene encodes CDR1 MNHEY and CDR2 SVGAGI. The CDR3 covers 14 residues. The CDR3 here is CASRLLRLNYGYTF. CDR3 DNA sequence: TGTGCCAGCAGGCTTCTGCGGTTGAACTATGGCTACACCTTC.

This chain links TRBV4-1 with TRBJ1-1; possible D gene TRBD1, 6 bases. The length of the CDR3 is 15 residues. V lost 4 bases to trimming and J lost 1 base, with 13 bases between them. CDR1 and CDR2 (germline): MGHRA, YSYEKL. The CDR3 DNA sequence: TGCGCCAGCAGCCGGGGACCAGGGGAGAACACTGAAGCTTTCTTT. This gives the protein CASSRGPGENTEAFF.

The CDR3 is CASRGGLAGAQGYNEQFF. CDR3 nucleotide sequence: TGTGCCAGCAGAGGGGGACTAGCGGGGGCTCAGGGCTACAATGAGCAGTTCTTC. The rearrangement links TRBV7-2 to TRBJ2-1; 14 nucleotides match TRBD2. V was clipped by 6 bases and J by 3 bases; unmatched bases: 10. This CDR3 has 18 amino acids. Germline lookup yields CDR1 SGHTA and CDR2 FQGNSA. The variable domain in full, with the rest retrieved from reference TRBV7-2 and TRBJ2-1, is GAGVSQSPSNKVTEKGKDVELRCDPISGHTALYWYRQSLGQGLEFLIYFQGNSAPDKSGLPSDRFSAERTGGSVSTLTIQRTQQEDSAVYLCASRGGLAGAQGYNEQFFGPGTRLTVL.

The chain carries TRBV30 and TRBJ1-1, with a tentative D call TRBD1 (5 bases). The germline V gene has CDR1 GTSNPN and CDR2 SVGIG (reference sequence). The CDR3 runs to 13 residues. Trimming pared 5 bases from V and 6 bases from J, leaving 16 bases between. The CDR3 spells CAWDRGRNPEAFF. DNA of the CDR3: TGTGCCTGGGACCGGGGCAGAAACCCTGAAGCTTTCTTT.

This clone is a singleton in its sample. The chain recombines TRBV5-6 with TRBJ2-3; D unclear. CDR1 is SGHDT, CDR2 YYEEEE, per germline. V lost 4 bases to trimming and J lost 0 bases, with 9 bases between them. This CDR3 is built from 14 residues. The CDR3 protein is CASSVPPSTDTQYF. Written as DNA, the CDR3 is TGTGCCAGCAGCGTGCCTCCTAGCACAGATACGCAGTATTTT.

The chain couples TRBV10-3 to TRBJ1-1; no reliable D call. Trimming cost V 2 bases and J 1 base, with 11 bases left between them. Germline assignment: CDR1 ENHRY and CDR2 SYGVKD. The CDR3 extends over 15 amino acids. The CDR3 DNA reads TGTGCCATCAGTGAGGGCGAGGAGGGGAACACTGAAGCTTTCTTT. Protein product: CAISEGEEGNTEAFF.

V is TRBV7-2 and J is TRBJ2-7; tentatively, D is TRBD2 (5 bases). Trimming pared 1 base from V and 1 base from J, leaving 14 bases between. Germline values: CDR1 SGHTA, CDR2 FQGNSA. This CDR3 comprises 16 residues. CDR3 in amino acids: CASSLGWRIRSYEQYF. The CDR3 nucleotides are TGTGCCAGCAGCTTAGGCTGGAGGATCAGATCCTACGAGCAGTACTTC.

The gene calls are TRBV5-4 and TRBJ2-1; 8 bases fit TRBD2. The CDR3 is 13 residues long. From germline, CDR1 is SGHNT and CDR2 YYREEE (reference sequence). V dropped 4 bases and J dropped 6; count of bases not matched to a gene: 3. The CDR3 nucleotides are TGTGCCAGCAGCCCGGGGACTAGCAATGAGCAGTTCTTC. Encoded protein: CASSPGTSNEQFF.

This clone was seen once. The chain has TRBV4-1 and TRBJ1-2, with 9 bases aligning to TRBD1. The CDR3 has 17 amino acids. Germline-derived CDR1 and CDR2 are MGHRA and YSYEKL. Trimming at V came to 3 bases and at J to 2 bases, leaving 10 bases not matched to a gene. CDR3 coding DNA: TGCGCCAGCAGCCAGTCCCCCGGGACAGGGACAAACTATGGCTACACCTTC. This translates into CASSQSPGTGTNYGYTF.

V usage is TRBV2 and J usage is TRBJ1-1; perhaps TRBD1 as D (5 bases). V was pared by 7 bases and J by 0 bases, with 18 bases between. The CDR3 has 16 amino acids. Germline V gene sequence: CDR1 SNHLY, CDR2 FYNNEI. The CDR3 coding sequence is TGTGCCAGCAAGCCCCAGGGAGCTCTTCTGAACACTGAAGCTTTCTTT. This encodes CASKPQGALLNTEAFF.

The chain employs TRBV6-5 and TRBJ1-4; tentatively, D is TRBD1 (5 bases). Germline CDR1 MNHEY, CDR2 SVGAGI. The CDR3 has 12 amino acids. Trimming removed 6 bases from V and 7 bases from J, with 9 bases in between. The CDR3 sequence is CASSPGSEKLFF. CDR3 nucleotide sequence: TGTGCCAGCAGCCCAGGGAGTGAAAAACTGTTTTTT.

The chain is built from TRBV19 and TRBJ1-3, with D unresolved. Germline-derived CDR1 and CDR2 are LNHDA and SQIVND (reference sequence). The V gene lost 3 bases and the J gene lost 1 base, with 13 bases spanning the gap. CDR3 length: 16 residues. Here the CDR3 DNA reads TGTGCCAGTAGTATGGTCGGCACTCCTTCTGGAAACACCATATATTTT. Its protein product is CASSMVGTPSGNTIYF.

The J gene is TRBJ1-6, the V gene TRBV4-2; 7 positions match TRBD1. V gave up 0 bases and J gave up 5 bases; unmatched junction bases: 1. The CDR3 contains 15 residues. CDR1 LGHNA and CDR2 YNFKEQ come from the germline V gene. CDR3 DNA: TGTGCCAGCAGCCAAGAGGACAGGAATAATTCACCCCTCCACTTT. Translation: CASSQEDRNNSPLHF.

The rearrangement links TRBV3-1 (or the pseudogene TRBV3-2) to TRBJ1-2, with 7 bases identical to TRBD1. CDR3 length: 15 residues. Germline V gives CDR1 LGHDT, CDR2 YNNKEL (reference sequence). Trimming removed 1 base from V and 8 bases from J; junction bases left unmatched: 10. The CDR3 is CASSQVTGPRGGYTF. CDR3 sequence (DNA): TGTGCCAGCAGCCAAGTGACAGGGCCAAGGGGAGGCTACACCTTC.

This sequence joins TRBV2 and TRBJ2-7; 9 nucleotides align to TRBD1. This CDR3 region has 15 residues. CDR1 is SNHLY, CDR2 FYNNEI, per germline. J was trimmed by 7 bases and V by 6 bases; bases with no gene match: 13. The CDR3 DNA is TGTGCCAGCAGACTACAGGGGGCCCGGGGGGATGAGCAGTACTTC. Its protein product is CASRLQGARGDEQYF.

The rearrangement uses TRBV28 and TRBJ2-7; D may be TRBD1 (5 bases). Germline CDR1 reads MDHEN; CDR2 reads SYDVKM. The CDR3 is made up of 13 amino acids. Trimming shortened V by 2 bases and J by 0 bases, and 5 bases separated the two germline ends. CDR3 in amino acids: CASSLRGSYEQYF. CDR3 sequence (DNA): TGTGCCAGCAGTTTAAGGGGCTCCTACGAGCAGTACTTC.

The CDR3 region is CASSEGPGTEAFF. Here the CDR3 DNA reads TGTGCCAGCAGTGAGGGCCCGGGCACTGAAGCTTTCTTT. The rearrangement links TRBV25-1 to TRBJ1-1, with D unclear. From germline, CDR1 is MGHDK and CDR2 SYGVNS. The CDR3 spans 13 residues. With 3 bases removed from V and 4 bases from J, the gap between germline ends came to 9 bases.

As concerns this clone: Other DNA sequences in this sample translate to the same CDR3. This rearrangement joins TRBV5-1 to TRBJ1-1; unclear D gene. The V gene lost 0 bases and the J gene lost 2 bases, with 5 bases spanning the gap. Germline loops: CDR1 SGHRS, CDR2 YFSETQ. The CDR3 consists of 13 residues. The CDR3 region is CASSLVPNTEAFF. For the CDR3, the DNA is TGCGCCAGCAGCTTGGTTCCTAACACTGAAGCTTTCTTT.

The rearrangement uses TRBV7-9 and TRBJ1-1; 7 bases align to TRBD1. Germline CDR1 reads SEHNR; CDR2 reads FQNEAQ (reference sequence). The CDR3 is made up of 14 amino acids. With V trimmed by 3 bases and J by 3 bases, 4 bases remained unmatched. The CDR3 here is CASSLGQLHTEAFF. CDR3 nucleotides: TGTGCCAGCAGCTTGGGACAGTTACACACTGAAGCTTTCTTT.